What follows are 25 T cell receptor beta chains derived from one specimen sequenced in a study of control samples from healthy donors and cancer patients. Clones were sequenced by immunoSEQ multiplex PCR, and TCRdb holds only the in-frame ones, with some missing. This table holds roughly 140,000 clones, 89% found once. The sequenced sample consisted of blood. The receptors here all came from a man between 25 and 39 years old in good health.

The sample holds one count of this clone. The chain employs TRBV15 and TRBJ2-3; D is ambiguous. Germline CDR1 LNHNV, CDR2 YYDKDF (reference sequence). V was clipped by 6 bases and J by 6 bases, with 13 bases between them. This CDR3 spans 13 amino acids. DNA for the CDR3: TGTGCCACCAGACACGATCCGGTGGATACGCAGTATTTT. It codes for CATRHDPVDTQYF.

This sequence joins TRBV29-1 and TRBJ2-7; D unclear. V shed 4 bases and J shed 0 bases, with 13 bases lying between them. CDR3 length: 14 amino acids. CDR1 is SQVTM and CDR2 is ANQGSEA in the germline V gene. The DNA for the CDR3 is TGCAGCGTTGTCGGCAGTGAAACCTCCTACGAGCAGTACTTC. The encoded protein is CSVVGSETSYEQYF.

The rearrangement uses TRBV9 and TRBJ2-7; D tentatively reads TRBD1 or TRBD2 (6 bases each). The CDR3 covers 15 residues. The germline CDR1 and CDR2 sequences are SGDLS and YYNGEE. V was cut by 0 bases and J by 3 bases, with 13 bases left in between. The CDR3, as DNA: TGTGCCAGCAGCGTAGCGGAGGGGGAGAACTACGAGCAGTACTTC. Amino acids: CASSVAEGENYEQYF.

V and J are TRBV4-1 and TRBJ2-7, with 8 positions matching TRBD1. This CDR3 has 15 residues. V gave up 2 bases and J gave up 2 bases; unmatched junction bases: 5. CDR1 MGHRA and CDR2 YSYEKL come from the germline V gene. The CDR3 loop is CASSQSDRGPYEQYF. Written as DNA, the CDR3 is TGCGCCAGCAGCCAATCAGACAGGGGTCCCTACGAGCAGTACTTC.

This clone was picked up a small number of times. The genes are TRBV6-5 and TRBJ2-7; TRBD2 is a possible D gene (5 bases). V shed 2 bases and J shed 6 bases, with 11 bases lying between them. CDR1 is MNHEY and CDR2 is SVGAGI in the germline V gene. CDR3 length: 13 amino acids. The CDR3 bases are TGTGCCAGCAGTTACGCGGGCACTGGCGAGCAGTACTTC. Translating it yields CASSYAGTGEQYF.

The genes are TRBV27 and TRBJ2-7; 8 bases are a match to TRBD2. Germline CDR1 is MNHEY and CDR2 is SMNVEV (reference sequence). The CDR3 contains 16 residues. The V gene end was trimmed by 0 bases and the J gene end by 7 bases; junction bases not matched to a gene: 11. Here the CDR3 DNA reads TGTGCCAGCAGTTTATCGTGGACTAGCCGGCCGTGGGAGCAGTACTTC. Residues: CASSLSWTSRPWEQYF.

V gene TRBV2 combines with J gene TRBJ2-3, with 8 nucleotides matching TRBD2. The CDR3 is 15 residues long. CDR1 is SNHLY and CDR2 is FYNNEI in the germline V gene. The V and J ends lost 8 bases and 0 bases, in that order; junction bases with no gene match: 7. The chain's CDR3 is CASRSQRGSTDTQYF. The CDR3, as DNA: TGTGCCAGCCGCTCCCAGCGGGGGAGCACAGATACGCAGTATTTT.

The J gene is TRBJ2-3, the V gene TRBV19; no clear D. Per germline, CDR1 LNHDA and CDR2 SQIVND (reference sequence). V lost 7 bases and J 4 bases, leaving 15 bases between the germline ends. This CDR3 spans 14 amino acids. The chain's CDR3 is CASNLKDWADTQYF. The CDR3 DNA reads as TGTGCCAGTAACTTAAAAGATTGGGCAGATACGCAGTATTTT.

This chain links TRBV6-2 or TRBV6-3 with TRBJ1-1; D is perhaps TRBD1 (5 bases). The CDR3 extends over 11 amino acids. Between the trimmed V and J ends, which lost 2 bases and 12 bases, there was a span of 10 bases. CDR1 is MNHEY, CDR2 SVGEGT, per germline. The CDR3 sequence: CASSYGAGTFF. DNA of the CDR3: TGTGCCAGCAGTTACGGGGCAGGGACTTTCTTT.

This clone showed up just once. V gene TRBV10-2 combines with J gene TRBJ1-4; D perhaps matches TRBD1 (6 bases). V dropped 8 bases and J dropped 3 bases, with 13 bases sitting between them. The germline gives CDR1 WSHSY, CDR2 SAAADI. The CDR3 has 14 residues. The CDR3, as DNA: TGCGCCAGCTCGGCGGGGGCCTCTAATGAAAAACTGTTTTTT. Its protein product is CASSAGASNEKLFF.

This rearrangement joins TRBV6-1 to TRBJ1-5; 10 nucleotides agree with TRBD1. With 4 bases clipped from V and 4 bases from J, the junction kept 7 bases outside the gene matches. The CDR3 extends over 16 amino acids. CDR1 MNHNS and CDR2 SASEGT come from the germline V gene. For the CDR3, the DNA is TGTGCCAGCAGTGCTACGGGACAGGGGAGTAATCAGCCCCAGCATTTT. It encodes CASSATGQGSNQPQHF.

V usage is TRBV5-5 and J usage is TRBJ2-6, with 13 bases aligning to TRBD2. Germline assignment: CDR1 SGHKS and CDR2 YYEKEE (reference sequence). V lost 3 bases to trimming and J lost 2 bases; unmatched junction nucleotides: 5. CDR3 length equals 18 residues. The CDR3 region is CASSSPGLAGPGANVLTF. The CDR3 nucleotides read TGTGCCAGCAGCTCGCCGGGACTAGCGGGACCTGGGGCCAACGTCCTGACTTTC.

This chain uses TRBV25-1 with TRBJ1-2; D is undetermined. The CDR3 sequence is 12 residues long. Trimming pared 7 bases from V and 8 bases from J, leaving 14 bases between. CDR1 and CDR2 from the germline V gene are MGHDK and SYGVNS. CDR3 nucleotide sequence: TGTGCCAGCAACCGGGAGAGCGAAGGCTACACCTTC. Translated: CASNRESEGYTF.

The genes are TRBV30 and TRBJ2-5; D not resolved. CDR1 GTSNPN and CDR2 SVGIG come from the germline V gene (reference sequence). This CDR3 region has 12 residues. Between the trimmed V and J ends, which lost 2 bases and 4 bases, there was a span of 8 bases. DNA of the CDR3: TGTGCCTGGAGTTCAATATCAGAGACCCAGTACTTC. This gives the protein CAWSSISETQYF. Full variable domain (rest looked up from reference TRBV30 and TRBJ2-5): SQTIHQWPATLVQPVGSPLSLECTVEGTSNPNLYWYRQAAGRGLQLLFYSVGIGQISSEVPQNLSASRPQDRQFILSSKKLLLSDSGFYLCAWSSISETQYFGPGTRLLVL.

DNA for the CDR3: TGTGCCAGCAGTGACGGGAGCTCCTACAATGAGCAGTTCTTC. It encodes CASSDGSSYNEQFF. The chain combines TRBV6-4 with TRBJ2-1, with D possibly matching TRBD2 (5 bases). The germline CDR1 and CDR2 sequences are MRHNA and SNTAGT. CDR3 length: 14 residues. V lost 2 bases and J lost 0, with 5 bases in between.

The CDR3 nucleotides are TGTGCCAGCAGTGCAGGGGGCCCGAATGAAAAACTGTTTTTT. This gives the protein CASSAGGPNEKLFF. V gene TRBV2 combines with J gene TRBJ1-4, with 8 bases fitting TRBD1. This CDR3 is built from 14 residues. The germline V gene has CDR1 SNHLY and CDR2 FYNNEI. V shed 4 bases and J 5 bases; nucleotides not matched to a gene: 3.

J is TRBJ2-7 and V is TRBV4-1; 8 bases line up with TRBD1. This CDR3 contains 15 residues. J lost 0 bases, V lost 2 bases, and 3 bases had no gene match. Germline V CDR1 and CDR2: MGHRA, YSYEKL. The CDR3 protein is CASSQIQGVSYEQYF. The DNA of the CDR3 is TGCGCCAGCAGCCAAATACAGGGGGTCTCCTACGAGCAGTACTTC.

This chain links TRBV24-1 with TRBJ1-2; 8 positions match TRBD1. The CDR3 spans 15 residues. The V segment lost 8 bases and the J segment 3 bases; nucleotides outside the gene matches: 10. Germline lookup yields CDR1 KGHDR and CDR2 SFDVKD. CDR3 sequence reads: CATKKTGEFHYGYTF. The CDR3 bases are TGTGCCACCAAGAAGACAGGGGAGTTCCACTATGGCTACACCTTC.

This clone is a singleton in its sample. The V call is TRBV12-3 or TRBV12-4, the J call TRBJ1-6; no reliable D call. CDR3 length equals 13 residues. V was pared by 6 bases and J by 5 bases, with 8 bases between. DNA of the CDR3: TGTGCCAGCAGCAGCGGAAATAATTCACCCCTCCACTTT. Translating gives CASSSGNNSPLHF.

This rearrangement joins TRBV6-2 or TRBV6-3 to TRBJ2-7, with 13 bases identical to TRBD2. CDR3 size: 16 residues. The germline V gene has CDR1 MNHEY and CDR2 SVGEGT. After removal of 4 bases from V and 1 base from J, the junction contained 4 bases not matched to a gene. CDR3 sequence (DNA): TGTGCCAGCAGTTCTTGGACTAGCGGGGGATCCTACGAGCAGTACTTC. This sequence encodes CASSSWTSGGSYEQYF.

This chain links TRBV6-6 with TRBJ2-7; D is possibly TRBD2 (6 bases). Germline-derived CDR1 and CDR2 are MNHNY and SVGAGI (reference sequence). Trimming took off 7 bases at V and 6 bases at J, with 10 bases between the two ends. CDR3 length: 11 amino acids. The CDR3 sequence is CASTPGGEQYF. The CDR3 DNA reads TGTGCCAGCACCCCCGGGGGCGAGCAGTACTTC.

The CDR3 spells CASSRMAHARNTIYF. In DNA form, the CDR3 reads TGTGCCAGTAGTAGGATGGCCCACGCGCGAAACACCATATATTTT. The gene calls are TRBV19 and TRBJ1-3; D remains ambiguous. Trimming left V 4 bases short and J 5 bases short, with 15 bases between. Germline V gives CDR1 LNHDA, CDR2 SQIVND (reference sequence). This CDR3 has 15 amino acids.

The count of this clone is one. The rearrangement uses TRBV5-8 and TRBJ1-5; no definite D call. Germline V CDR1 and CDR2: SGHTS, YDEGEE. This CDR3 has 14 amino acids. V was shortened by 0 bases and J by 2 bases, with 6 bases between the two germline ends. The CDR3 loop reads CASSLEMGNQPQHF. The CDR3 nucleotides are TGTGCCAGCAGCTTGGAAATGGGCAATCAGCCCCAGCATTTT.

The J gene is TRBJ2-5, the V gene TRBV7-8, with 7 bases identical to TRBD1. Germline V CDR1 and CDR2: SGHVS, FQNEAQ. The CDR3 extends over 13 amino acids. J lost 5 bases, V lost 5 bases, and 5 bases had no gene match. The CDR3 nucleotides are TGTGCCAGCAGCCAAAGACAGGGTGAGACCCAGTACTTC. This encodes CASSQRQGETQYF.

This clone was found a few times. This chain connects TRBV3-1 (or the pseudogene TRBV3-2) to TRBJ1-2, with 7 positions matching TRBD1. The CDR3 is 15 amino acids. Germline CDR1 reads LGHDT; CDR2 reads YNNKEL (reference sequence). J lost 8 bases, V lost 1 base, and 10 bases had no gene match. CDR3 nucleotide sequence: TGTGCCAGCAGCCAAGGCGTAAGGGGGCTATTAGGCTACACCTTC. This translates into CASSQGVRGLLGYTF.